A selection of T cell receptor beta chains follows, all from one sample in a study of PD-L1 blockade in urothelial cancer. Profiling relied on immunoSEQ multiplex PCR, and the TCRdb table lists in-frame clones only, not all of them. The data contain about 49,000 clones, more than 65% of them seen just once; the ten biggest clones take up 10%. This sample comprised PBMCs, obtained around atezolizumab (anti-PD-L1) treatment. These TCRs come from a man aged 70-80 years with urothelial cancer. Both conserved end residues are part of each CDR3. A D gene is named only where the DNA matches it firmly. Clone size is stated in some rows and not others, as once, few, many or a class when expanded.

TRBV6-5,NA,few,TRBJ1-2,CASSAGVSGYTF,TGTGCCAGCAGTGCGGGCGTCTCTGGCTACACCTTC
TRBV15,NA,NA,TRBJ1-5,CATSRDGDQPQHF,TGTGCCACCAGCAGAGACGGGGATCAGCCCCAGCATTTT
TRBV11-2,NA,NA,TRBJ2-7,CASSSGYASTYEQYF,TGTGCCAGCAGCTCAGGATATGCCTCCACCTACGAGCAGTACTTC
TRBV19,TRBD2,NA,TRBJ2-7,CASSRGGGSLHEQYF,TGTGCCAGTAGTCGTGGCGGGGGATCTCTTCACGAGCAGTACTTC
TRBV29-1,TRBD2,NA,TRBJ2-3,CSVEGTSGSDTQYF,TGCAGCGTTGAAGGGACTAGCGGTTCGGATACGCAGTATTTT
TRBV5-1,TRBD2,NA,TRBJ2-1,CASSPLPSGRANEQFF,TGCGCCAGCAGCCCCCTCCCTAGCGGGAGGGCCAATGAGCAGTTCTTC
TRBV9,NA,NA,TRBJ2-1,CASSVTPTSRSSYNEQFF,TGTGCCAGCAGCGTAACCCCAACTAGCCGCAGCTCCTACAATGAGCAGTTCTTC
TRBV28,NA,NA,TRBJ2-7,CASRLGKVVYEQYF,TGTGCCAGCAGGCTCGGGAAGGTAGTCTACGAGCAGTACTTC
TRBV6-5,TRBD2,NA,TRBJ2-5,CASSYSLAGDQETQYF,TGTGCCAGCAGTTACTCGCTAGCGGGAGACCAAGAGACCCAGTACTTC
TRBV19,TRBD2,NA,TRBJ2-1,CASAAGGPPSYNEQFF,TGTGCCTCTGCAGCGGGAGGGCCCCCCTCCTACAATGAGCAGTTCTTC
TRBV18,NA,once,TRBJ2-1,CASSPSRAGAYNEQFF,TGTGCCAGCTCACCCTCTCGCGCCGGGGCCTACAATGAGCAGTTCTTC
TRBV29-1,NA,few,TRBJ2-3,CSVDRGGDTQYF,TGCAGCGTTGACAGGGGCGGAGATACGCAGTATTTT
TRBV6-5,TRBD1,NA,TRBJ1-1,CASRGGQLNTEAFF,TGTGCCAGCAGAGGGGGACAGTTGAACACTGAAGCTTTCTTT
TRBV11-2,NA,NA,TRBJ1-2,CASSGVGLGYTF,TGTGCCAGCAGTGGAGTGGGACTTGGCTACACCTTC